Below are 3 T cell receptor beta chains sequenced from a single sample in a study of graft-versus-host responses after intestinal transplantation. Some clones are missing from TCRdb's copy, which holds only in-frame ones; the method was immunoSEQ multiplex PCR. The sample carries over 55,000 clones, around 82% recorded once. Their antigens remain unidentified. The sequencing used unstimulated CD4+ T cells sorted from spleen or lymph node cells, collected before transplant. The receptors derive from a human donor who was the organ donor for an intestinal transplant.

The J gene is TRBJ2-3, the V gene TRBV2; D may be TRBD1 (6 bases). This CDR3 is 12 amino acids long. Trimming took 9 bases from V and 5 from J, leaving 12 bases between them. Germline-derived CDR1 and CDR2 are SNHLY and FYNNEI. DNA of the CDR3: TGTGCCAGTCGAACAGGGAAAGATACGCAGTATTTT. Translated, it gives CASRTGKDTQYF.

This chain connects TRBV4-1 to TRBJ2-3; 9 nucleotides agree with TRBD2. CDR1 and CDR2 (germline): MGHRA, YSYEKL. Trimming removed 7 bases from V and 2 bases from J; junction bases left unmatched: 4. The CDR3 contains 14 residues. CDR3 nucleotides: TGCGCCAGCACCCTAGCGGGGAACACAGATACGCAGTATTTT. Translated: CASTLAGNTDTQYF.

The chain recombines TRBV9 with TRBJ1-6; 8 bases line up with TRBD1. The V and J ends lost 0 bases and 5 bases, in that order; junction bases with no gene match: 1. The V gene's germline CDR1 is SGDLS and CDR2 YYNGEE. The length of the CDR3 is 15 residues. CDR3 DNA sequence: TGTGCCAGCAGCGTAGCACAGGGGGATAATTCACCCCTCCACTTT. Translation gives CASSVAQGDNSPLHF.